This T cell receptor (beta chain) was captured by sequencing in a study of CD8+CD57+ T cells in acquired aplastic anemia. Study-level information: Mean DNA quantity obtained from sorted CD4+ and CD8+ cells was 3 to 3.5 ug.

This clonotype was counted a single time. Its antigen is not identified. The sequenced patients had an expansion of CD8+CD57+ cells seen by flow cytometry. The study sampled blood from patients who had received no therapy. Per germline, CDR1 LNHDA and CDR2 SQIVND (reference sequence). This CDR3 has 15 amino acids. V lost 4 bases and J lost 2, with 11 bases in between. Findings and limits, study-wide: There were 25 to 35 CD8+ CDR3 sequences that occurred in both patients and controls.

Both TCR beta VDJ combination and CDR3 sequence profiling were carried out. Genomic DNA was the template for this profiling. TCRdb redid the calling of the reads with MiXCR, one entry per CDR3 protein. This table holds about 120,000 distinct CDR3 sequences, under 65% found once. The rearrangement links TRBV19 to TRBJ2-2, with D perhaps TRBD1 (6 bases). Sample: sorted CD4+, CD8+, or CD8+CD57+ T cells (not recorded which) from PBMCs. The sequence came from a human donor with aplastic anemia. This CDR3 is CASSRTVFNTGELFF. The DNA for the CDR3 is TGTGCCAGTAGTAGGACAGTTTTTAACACCGGGGAGCTGTTTTTT.